These T cell receptor beta chains were read from a single sample in a study of blood T cells in healthy people across ages. TCRdb reprocessed the 5' RACE reads with MiXCR, giving one entry per CDR3 protein. This sample has around 800,000 distinct CDR3 sequences, with around 25% found just once. These same records also appear under a second study, on T cells of mothers and their children.

Sample: blood. These receptors all stem from a boy between 10 and 17 years old in good health. CDR3s include the opening cysteine and the closing phenylalanine or tryptophan. D genes are given only for firm matches. The listing skips clone size in some rows; elsewhere it reads once, few, many or a size class.

V: TRBV10-1; size: few; J: TRBJ2-5; D: TRBD2; CDR3: CASGLDLKTQYF; DNA: TGCGCCAGCGGACTAGACTTAAAGACCCAGTACTTC
V: TRBV13; size: few; J: TRBJ2-7; D: NA; CDR3: CASSLLRAGQYF; DNA: TGTGCCAGCAGCTTGCTAAGGGCGGGGCAGTACTTC
V: TRBV7-9; size: few; J: TRBJ2-1; D: NA; CDR3: CASSPPGAGYNEQFF; DNA: TGTGCCAGCAGCCCCCCCGGTGCAGGCTACAATGAGCAGTTCTTC
V: TRBV11-2; size: NA; J: TRBJ1-3; D: NA; CDR3: CASSFPGRSGNTIYF; DNA: TGTGCCAGCAGCTTCCCTGGAAGGAGTGGAAACACCATATATTTT
V: TRBV7-2; size: many; J: TRBJ2-5; D: TRBD2; CDR3: CASSLGNQRGKTQYF; DNA: TGTGCCAGCAGCTTAGGAAACCAGCGGGGAAAGACCCAGTACTTC
V: TRBV20-1; size: NA; J: TRBJ1-5; D: TRBD1; CDR3: CSARQGGSNQPQHF; DNA: TGCAGTGCTCGACAGGGGGGTAGCAATCAGCCCCAGCATTTT
V: TRBV30; size: few; J: TRBJ2-2; D: TRBD1; CDR3: CAWKGDSNTGELFF; DNA: TGTGCCTGGAAAGGGGACAGTAACACCGGGGAGCTGTTTTTT
V: TRBV4-2; size: few; J: TRBJ2-1; D: NA; CDR3: CASSQGEGGPFDEQFF; DNA: TGTGCCAGCAGCCAAGGGGAGGGGGGACCTTTCGATGAGCAGTTCTTC
V: TRBV6-5; size: once; J: TRBJ1-2; D: NA; CDR3: CASSLLINYGYTF; DNA: TGTGCCAGCAGCCTCCTCATTAACTATGGCTACACCTTC
V: TRBV6-5; size: few; J: TRBJ1-2; D: TRBD1; CDR3: CASSYYRGASYGYTF; DNA: TGTGCCAGCAGTTACTACAGGGGGGCTTCCTATGGCTACACCTTC
V: TRBV28; size: NA; J: TRBJ2-5; D: NA; CDR3: CASSSPKEGETQYF; DNA: TGTGCCAGCAGTTCCCCCAAGGAGGGGGAGACCCAGTACTTC
V: TRBV14; size: NA; J: TRBJ1-1; D: NA; CDR3: CASSVYMNSEAFF; DNA: TGTGCCAGCAGCGTTTACATGAACAGTGAAGCTTTCTTT
V: TRBV20-1; size: few; J: TRBJ2-4; D: NA; CDR3: CSAPSGSYKNIQYF; DNA: TGCAGTGCTCCTTCGGGCAGTTACAAAAACATTCAGTACTTC
V: TRBV20-1; size: NA; J: TRBJ2-7; D: NA; CDR3: CSAPIGLGYEQYF; DNA: TGCAGTGCTCCAATAGGGCTCGGCTACGAGCAGTACTTC
V: TRBV12-3/TRBV12-4; size: NA; J: TRBJ1-1; D: NA; CDR3: CASSPGWGDTEAFF; DNA: TGTGCCAGCAGCCCAGGGTGGGGGGACACTGAAGCTTTCTTT
V: TRBV10-3; size: NA; J: TRBJ2-7; D: NA; CDR3: CAISPRTVSSYEQYF; DNA: TGTGCCATCAGCCCCCGGACAGTCTCCTCCTACGAGCAGTACTTC
V: TRBV5-1; size: few; J: TRBJ1-4; D: NA; CDR3: CASSWTLLGTNEKLFF; DNA: TGCGCCAGCAGCTGGACCCTCCTTGGAACTAATGAAAAACTGTTTTTT
V: TRBV9; size: NA; J: TRBJ2-1; D: NA; CDR3: CASSGGSGAYNEQFF; DNA: TGTGCCAGCAGCGGGGGATCCGGCGCCTACAATGAACAGTTCTTC
V: TRBV7-3; size: NA; J: TRBJ2-5; D: NA; CDR3: CASSLTFDSTQYF; DNA: TGTGCCAGCAGCTTAACGTTCGACAGCACCCAGTACTTC
V: TRBV7-7; size: few; J: TRBJ2-2; D: NA; CDR3: CASSLGGANGELFF; DNA: TGTGCTAGCAGCCTAGGGGGGGCGAACGGGGAGCTGTTTTTT
V: TRBV7-6; size: few; J: TRBJ2-2; D: TRBD2; CDR3: CASSLAGPSGGELFF; DNA: TGTGCCAGCAGCTTAGCGGGGCCTAGCGGCGGGGAGCTGTTTTTT
V: TRBV5-5; size: NA; J: TRBJ2-2; D: NA; CDR3: CASSALGQPNTGELFF; DNA: TGCGCCAGCAGCGCCTTAGGGCAACCGAACACCGGGGAGCTGTTTTTT
V: TRBV28; size: few; J: TRBJ2-7; D: NA; CDR3: CASSLSPLGEQYF; DNA: TGTGCCAGCAGTTTATCCCCCCTCGGCGAGCAGTACTTC